This TCR beta chain was sequenced for a study of blood T cell repertoires in COVID-19 (TCRdb year 2020). For the wider study: Samples covering the acute and convalescent phases of COVID-19 were provided by collaborators in the United States, Italy and Spain. The sample metadata nearly always contained a de-identified subject ID, COVID-19 status, age in years and sex. The dataset comprised deeply sampled blood TCRbeta repertoires from subjects exposed to, actively infected with, or recovered from COVID-19. The samples were drawn from two sources: the first 160 participants of the ongoing ImmuneRACE study, and 1,200 or so subjects contributed by 6 global collaborators. A freely available public database, intended as a resource for researchers studying the immune response to SARS-CoV-2, is where the repertoires were released. The material from the prospective study consisted of cDNA or gDNA derived from T cells, B-cell-depleted T cells, or PBMCs. Where available, HLA class I and class II types were taken from metadata supplied by the sample provider and were not determined by assay-based typing. What the authors observed across the whole study: Clinical and demographic metadata were provided uncurated, with the amount varying by source and participant.

Another Seattle source contributed samples from volunteer blood donors who had recovered from COVID-19. Collaborating institutions collected whole blood in K2EDTA tubes following their own protocols. For TCRbeta analysis, collaborator samples were shipped as frozen whole blood, as isolated PBMCs, or as DNA extracted from either sample type. The immunoSEQ Assay, a bias-controlled multiplex PCR, was used to amplify TCRbeta CDR3 regions from genomic DNA. The original pipeline was this. The number of nucleated cells in each sample was estimated by amplification of reference gene primers within the assay. To quantify the absolute abundance of each unique TCRbeta CDR3 rearrangement, sequence reads were collapsed and filtered. For each sample, productive Simpson clonality was calculated as the square root of Simpson's diversity index across productive rearrangements. As stored in TCRdb, this immuneACCESS dataset retains in-frame rearrangements with V and J assigned. A fraction of the clones does not appear; measured against another copy, unresolved V genes explain less than half of the discrepancy, and the remainder lacks a known reason. Clone size and the V and J calls come from that table; the DNA yielded D and trimming. The sample includes around 99,000 clones, with about three quarters observed a single time. The ten top clones hold nearly 9% of the sample.

The CDR3 covers 13 residues, taking in both the cysteine and the phenylalanine. The entry retains the CDR3 DNA only, 39 bases that are in frame from base 1. CDR1 and CDR2, looked up from the germline V gene, are SQVTM and ANQGSEA. V loses 7 bases of germline sequence and J loses 6 bases, and the interval between the two ends is 18 bases. As concerns this clone: Its binding antigen is unknown. No base quality information exists; no much larger clone differs at one position.

The chain was built from TRBV29-1 and TRBJ1-2; 6 matching bases give a weak D call of TRBD1. Sequencing was carried out using peripheral blood. The receptor comes from a man between 50 and 59 years old who had recovered from COVID-19. The sequenced DNA is TGCAGCGCTGACCCGAAGGGGGGGAATGGCTACACCTTC. Its protein is CSADPKGGNGYTF.